Sequencing of this T cell receptor (beta chain) was carried out in a study of spatial heterogeneity in lung cancer. Findings and limits, study-wide: Intratumoral expanded alpha and beta TCR counts were found to track tumor mutation counts.

Time point: sample taken at primary tumor resection. In each case, whole RNA from tumor, nontumor lung or frozen PBMC was sequenced unsorted. This clonotype appeared many times. As yet, its antigen is unknown. Germline CDR1 and CDR2: SQVTM and ANQGSEA. The CDR3 sequence is 10 residues long. V lost 5 bases, J lost 8 bases, and 9 bases lay in between. In TCRdb, the 5' RACE reads were re-called with MiXCR into one record per CDR3 protein. The sample holds over 10,000 distinct CDR3 sequences, about 5% seen once. The chain links TRBV29-1 to TRBJ1-1; D perhaps matches TRBD1 (6 bases). Sequencing was performed on lung tumor tissue, taken at surgery. The TCR was taken from a male donor with early-stage non-small cell lung cancer. CDR3 nucleotides: TGCAGCGTTTCCGGGACAGAAGCTTTCTTT. It codes for CSVSGTEAFF. Together with reference TRBV29-1 and TRBJ1-1, the CDR3 gives the full variable domain: SAVISQKPSRDICQRGTSLTIQCQVDSQVTMMFWYRQQPGQSLTLIATANQGSEATYESGFVIDKFPISRPNLTFSTLTVSNMSPEDSSIYLCSVSGTEAFFGQGTRLTVV.